This TCR beta chain comes out of a study of blood T cell repertoires in COVID-19. V lost 8 bases, J lost 2 bases, and 13 bases lay in between. Germline V gene data show CDR1 as LNHDA and CDR2 as SQIVND (reference sequence). The CDR3 loop spans 14 amino acids. Libraries were prepared by immunoSEQ multiplex PCR; TCRdb keeps only in-frame clonotypes and omits some of them. The repertoire has just under 50,000 clones, around three quarters of them found once; the top ten carry roughly 25%. This TCR was sampled from a man aged 65 to 79 with acute or convalescent COVID-19. The material sequenced was peripheral blood. V usage is TRBV19 and J usage is TRBJ1-5; perhaps TRBD1 as D (6 bases). Here the CDR3 DNA reads TGTGCCAGTGGCAGGGCAGGGGGCAATCAGCCCCAGCATTTT. The encoded protein is CASGRAGGNQPQHF.